The T cell receptor (beta chain) under discussion was sequenced for a study of T-cell reconstitution after alpha-beta-depleted transplantation in children. This clonotype was seen many times. Unique molecular identifiers tagged the TCRbeta library. TCRdb processed the PCR reads anew with MiXCR; each CDR3 protein has one entry. The table records hundreds of thousands of distinct CDR3 sequences, approximately 10% of them present only once. This CDR3 has 16 residues. Trimming at V came to 6 bases and at J to 2 bases, leaving 11 bases not matched to a gene. The sequencing used PBMCs from the stem cell graft donor, collected from the stem cell graft. This receptor was obtained from a human donor who donated a stem cell graft to a child with acute myeloid leukemia. The rearrangement joins TRBV12-3 or TRBV12-4 to TRBJ2-5, with 8 bases matching TRBD2. This chain's CDR3 is CASSLGSSGLQETQYF. The CDR3 nucleotides are TGTGCCAGCAGCTTGGGGTCTAGCGGGTTACAAGAGACCCAGTACTTC.